What follows are 5 T cell receptor beta chains derived from one specimen sequenced in a study of regulatory T cells in long-lasting Graves disease. Building the TCR beta libraries relied on iRepertoire HTBI primers, and CDR3 regions underwent Arm-PCR. TCRdb re-derived calls from the multiplex PCR reads in MiXCR, one entry per CDR3 protein. The repertoire includes hundreds of thousands of distinct CDR3 sequences, 16% of them detected once, and roughly 30% sits in the top ten. Time point reported: newly diagnosed GD, antithyroid drugs for less than 3 months. PBMC-derived RNA was used for the TCR library. The same sample was also used in a study of T cells in Graves' hyperthyroidism and ophthalmopathy.

The sequencing used peripheral blood mononuclear cells (PBMCs), collected at new diagnosis, from a patient treated with antithyroid drugs. All receptors derive from a man between 40 and 49 years old with Graves disease.

This clonotype was detected only a few times. It may be a read error: a sequence one base away is much more abundant. The rearrangement joins TRBV3-1 to TRBJ2-3; no clear D gene. CDR1 is LGHDT, CDR2 YNNKEL, per germline (reference sequence). The CDR3 runs 14 residues. CDR3 DNA: TGTACCAGCAGCCAAGATTGGGGTTACGATACGCAGTATTTT. Encoded protein: CTSSQDWGYDTQYF.

Ten or more counts support this clonotype. The chain is built from TRBV20-1 and TRBJ2-1; the match to TRBD2 covers 15 bases. The germline V gene has CDR1 DFQATT and CDR2 SNEGSKA (reference sequence). The V segment lost 6 bases and the J segment 7 bases; nucleotides outside the gene matches: 4. The CDR3 consists of 14 residues. The CDR3: CSARTSGGENEQFF. In DNA form, the CDR3 reads TGCAGTGCAAGGACTAGCGGGGGGGAAAATGAGCAGTTCTTC.

This clonotype was recorded many times. The chain joins TRBV2 to TRBJ2-5, with D uncertain. V shed 5 bases and J shed 6 bases, with 13 bases lying between them. The CDR3 runs to 13 residues. Germline V gene data show CDR1 as SNHLY and CDR2 as FYNNEI. CDR3 in DNA: TGTGCCAGCAGTCCCTTTAGCAGCCAGACCCAGTACTTC. Its protein product is CASSPFSSQTQYF.

This clonotype was found a few times. The rearrangement joins TRBV5-1 to TRBJ2-5; possible D gene TRBD1, 6 bases. The CDR3 is 14 residues long. From germline, CDR1 is SGHRS and CDR2 YFSETQ. The V gene lost 2 bases and the J gene lost 5 bases, with 13 bases spanning the gap. CDR3 sequence (DNA): TGCGCCAGCAGCTTTAGGGCTAGGGGGGAGACCCAGTACTTC. Translation: CASSFRARGETQYF. The variable domain in full, with the rest retrieved from reference TRBV5-1 and TRBJ2-5, is KAGVTQTPRYLIKTRGQQVTLSCSPISGHRSVSWYQQTPGQGLQFLFEYFSETQRNKGNFPGRFSGRQFSNSRSEMNVSTLELGDSALYLCASSFRARGETQYFGPGTRLLVL.

This clonotype was observed many times. The rearrangement links TRBV30 to TRBJ2-7; 9 bases align to TRBD1. The CDR3 extends over 19 amino acids. Germline lookup yields CDR1 GTSNPN and CDR2 SVGIG (reference sequence). V lost 2 bases, J lost 4 bases, and 21 bases stayed unmatched. CDR3 loop: CAWSSYTSPGTGIPYEQYF. Here the CDR3 DNA reads TGTGCCTGGAGTAGCTATACATCACCCGGGACAGGGATTCCGTACGAGCAGTACTTC. Using reference TRBV30 and TRBJ2-7 for the parts outside the CDR3, the full variable domain is SQTIHQWPATLVQPVGSPLSLECTVEGTSNPNLYWYRQAAGRGLQLLFYSVGIGQISSEVPQNLSASRPQDRQFILSSKKLLLSDSGFYLCAWSSYTSPGTGIPYEQYFGPGTRLTVT.